These T cell receptor beta chains were read from a single sample in a study of blood T cells in healthy people across ages. TCRdb processed the 5' RACE reads anew with MiXCR; each CDR3 protein has one entry. The sample consists of 650,000 to 800,000 distinct CDR3 sequences, about 51% of them appearing once. Sequencing was done on a sample of blood. These TCRs come from a woman older than 75 in good health. CDR3s include the opening cysteine and the closing phenylalanine or tryptophan. A D gene is named only where the DNA matches it firmly. Size values are once, few and many counts, or a class for expanded clones, and some rows have none.

v_gene,len,abundance,j_gene,d_gene,CDR3aa,CDR3nt
TRBV15,13,NA,TRBJ2-7,NA,CATREVGEYEQYF,TGTGCCACCAGAGAGGTTGGGGAATACGAGCAGTACTTC
TRBV7-2,12,NA,TRBJ2-7,NA,CASSTYWAEQYF,TGTGCCAGCAGTACGTATTGGGCCGAGCAGTACTTC
TRBV5-1,13,NA,TRBJ2-7,NA,CASSLTETYEQYF,TGCGCCAGCAGTTTGACAGAAACCTACGAGCAGTACTTC
TRBV28,15,few,TRBJ2-7,NA,CASSSSESSYNEQYF,TGTGCCAGCAGTTCCAGCGAGAGCTCCTACAATGAGCAGTACTTC
TRBV10-3,12,many,TRBJ2-3,TRBD1,CAIGTGRDTQYF,TGTGCCATCGGGACAGGCCGAGATACGCAGTATTTT
TRBV3-1,15,once,TRBJ2-5,NA,CASSQEDLARNEQYF,TGTGCCAGCAGCCAAGAAGATCTAGCACGCAATGAGCAGTACTTC
TRBV7-2,14,NA,TRBJ2-5,NA,CASSFTRPGETQYF,TGTGCCAGCAGTTTTACCAGGCCTGGGGAGACCCAGTACTTC
TRBV7-2,16,many,TRBJ1-5,NA,CASSPGISTRGQPQHF,TGTGCCAGCAGCCCCGGGATTAGTACAAGGGGTCAGCCCCAGCATTTT
TRBV10-3,14,NA,TRBJ2-7,TRBD2,CAISQTSGGYEQYF,TGTGCCATCAGCCAGACTAGCGGGGGTTACGAGCAGTACTTC
TRBV29-1,17,many,TRBJ2-3,NA,CSVEDEVVGISTDTQYF,TGCAGCGTAGAAGACGAGGTGGTGGGAATCAGCACAGATACGCAGTATTTT
TRBV3-1,16,NA,TRBJ2-3,NA,CASSQAIGTLPDTQYF,TGTGCCAGCAGCCAAGCTATTGGGACTTTACCAGATACGCAGTATTTT
TRBV3-1,12,many,TRBJ2-1,NA,CASSQKYNEQFF,TGTGCCAGCAGCCAAAAGTACAATGAGCAGTTCTTC
TRBV4-2,16,NA,TRBJ2-7,NA,CASSQARRSSYNEQYF,TGTGCCAGCAGCCAAGCGAGGAGGAGCTCCTACAATGAGCAGTACTTC
TRBV20-1,15,many,TRBJ2-3,TRBD2,CSAPRTSGRTDTQYF,TGCAGTGCTCCGAGGACTAGCGGGAGAACAGATACGCAGTATTTT
TRBV29-1,13,NA,TRBJ2-7,NA,CSVGTYVYDEQYF,TGCAGCGTCGGGACCTACGTGTACGACGAGCAGTACTTC
TRBV29-1,14,NA,TRBJ2-3,NA,CSVEQGRGTDTQYF,TGCAGCGTTGAACAGGGGAGGGGTACAGATACGCAGTATTTT
TRBV6-6,15,NA,TRBJ2-7,TRBD1,CASRYFETGGAEQYF,TGTGCCAGCAGATATTTCGAGACAGGGGGAGCCGAGCAGTACTTC
TRBV24-1,14,NA,TRBJ2-3,NA,CATSDYRVSDTQYF,TGTGCCACCAGTGATTACCGGGTTTCAGATACGCAGTATTTT
TRBV7-2,14,many,TRBJ2-3,NA,CASSTSGSTDTQYF,TGTGCCAGCAGTACATCGGGGAGCACAGATACGCAGTATTTT
TRBV12-3/TRBV12-4,16,many,TRBJ1-2,TRBD1,CASSSGQGAINYGYTF,TGTGCCAGCAGTTCGGGACAGGGCGCTATCAACTATGGCTACACCTTC
TRBV25-1,12,once,TRBJ2-1,NA,CASSEPLGEQFF,TGTGCCAGCAGTGAACCCCTGGGTGAGCAGTTCTTC
TRBV11-2,12,NA,TRBJ2-5,NA,CASSAQPREQYF,TGTGCCAGCAGCGCTCAACCGCGTGAGCAGTACTTC
TRBV5-1,14,many,TRBJ1-1,NA,CASSLAELNTEAFF,TGCGCCAGCAGCTTAGCGGAACTGAACACTGAAGCTTTCTTT
TRBV15,14,many,TRBJ2-7,TRBD1,CATSSRGNSYEQYF,TGTGCCACCAGCAGCAGGGGGAACTCCTACGAGCAGTACTTC
TRBV29-1,13,NA,TRBJ2-3,NA,CSVEGGVTDTQYF,TGCAGCGTTGAGGGCGGGGTCACAGATACGCAGTATTTT
TRBV29-1,19,many,TRBJ2-1,TRBD2,CSVSPRLAGGPKRGNEQFF,TGCAGCGTTTCGCCCAGACTAGCGGGAGGGCCGAAGCGAGGGAATGAGCAGTTCTTC
TRBV6-2/TRBV6-3,15,NA,TRBJ1-1,NA,CASSRRQDRGTEAFF,TGTGCCAGCAGCAGACGCCAGGACCGAGGCACTGAAGCTTTCTTT
TRBV12-3/TRBV12-4,16,many,TRBJ2-3,TRBD2,CASSPGTSISTDTQYF,TGTGCCAGCAGCCCCGGGACTAGCATAAGCACAGATACGCAGTATTTT
TRBV9,15,many,TRBJ2-1,NA,CASSVGPFTEGEQFF,TGTGCCAGCAGCGTAGGCCCCTTTACCGAGGGGGAGCAGTTCTTC
TRBV20-1,16,NA,TRBJ1-2,NA,CSAREFGTNSNYGYTF,TGCAGTGCTAGAGAATTTGGGACAAACTCTAACTATGGCTACACCTTC
TRBV7-3,13,NA,TRBJ1-2,TRBD1,CASSSGQEGGYTF,TGTGCCAGCAGCTCGGGACAGGAGGGTGGCTACACCTTC
TRBV15,15,NA,TRBJ1-1,NA,CATSRGTEEGAEAFF,TGTGCCACCAGCAGAGGAACAGAGGAAGGGGCTGAAGCTTTCTTT
TRBV5-1,14,many,TRBJ2-7,TRBD2,CASSAQGGFYEQYF,TGCGCCAGCAGCGCGCAGGGAGGGTTCTACGAGCAGTACTTC
TRBV6-5,19,NA,TRBJ2-6,TRBD1,CASSYSYRTGNSGANVLTF,TGTGCCAGCAGTTACTCTTACAGGACAGGGAACTCTGGGGCCAACGTCCTGACTTTC
TRBV7-2,13,many,TRBJ2-3,NA,CASSNNRLDTQYF,TGTGCCAGCAGCAACAATAGGTTGGATACGCAGTATTTT
TRBV14,13,many,TRBJ2-4,NA,CASSRGAKNIQYF,TGTGCCAGCAGCCGCGGAGCCAAAAACATTCAGTACTTC
TRBV10-3,14,NA,TRBJ1-2,NA,CAISIQGGSYGYTF,TGTGCCATCAGTATTCAGGGTGGAAGCTATGGCTACACCTTC
TRBV20-1,13,NA,TRBJ1-5,NA,CSARETVNQPQHF,TGCAGTGCTAGGGAGACAGTCAATCAGCCCCAGCATTTT
TRBV27,15,NA,TRBJ2-1,TRBD2,CASSPGTSGDNEQFF,TGTGCCAGCAGTCCCGGGACTAGCGGGGACAATGAGCAGTTCTTC
TRBV29-1,14,few,TRBJ2-1,TRBD2,CSVDRTSGGVVQFF,TGCAGCGTTGATCGGACTAGCGGGGGAGTTGTGCAGTTCTTC
TRBV4-2,16,many,TRBJ1-6,NA,CASSQDLPGFNSPLHF,TGTGCCAGCAGCCAAGATCTCCCGGGCTTCAATTCACCCCTCCACTTT
TRBV7-2,16,NA,TRBJ2-5,TRBD2,CASSFRLAGGPREQYF,TGTGCCAGCAGCTTTCGATTAGCGGGAGGGCCCAGGGAGCAGTACTTC
TRBV5-1,14,many,TRBJ2-4,NA,CASSGALAKNIQYF,TGCGCCAGCAGCGGGGCCTTGGCCAAAAACATTCAGTACTTC
TRBV7-2,16,NA,TRBJ1-2,NA,CASSLSWNYRGGGYTF,TGTGCCAGCAGCTTAAGTTGGAACTATCGCGGGGGCGGCTACACCTTC
TRBV13,15,many,TRBJ2-7,NA,CASRHRGTPAYEQYF,TGTGCCAGCAGACATCGGGGGACCCCAGCCTACGAGCAGTACTTC
TRBV28,13,few,TRBJ1-2,NA,CASSLASLEGYTF,TGTGCCAGCAGTTTAGCAAGCCTGGAAGGCTACACCTTC
TRBV20-1,13,few,TRBJ2-4,NA,CSATNTAKNIQYF,TGCAGTGCTACCAACACAGCCAAAAACATTCAGTACTTC
TRBV7-9,13,NA,TRBJ1-1,NA,CASSETESTEAFF,TGTGCCAGCAGCGAGACAGAGAGCACTGAAGCTTTCTTT